What follows is one T cell receptor beta chain and its context. Original processing methods: Estimation of nucleated cell counts was performed using reference gene primer amplification. Assay: immunoSEQ multiplex PCR; the TCRdb copy retains only in-frame clones and omits some. V and J calls and clone size are copied from that table; D and trimming were computed from the DNA. The sample comprises under 200,000 clones, about 74% of which are singletons, and roughly 8% rests with the top ten. This sample is drawn from a study of blood T cell repertoires in COVID-19. On the study more broadly: Acute and convalescent COVID-19 specimens originated in the United States, Italy and Spain. T cells, B-cell-depleted T cells, or PBMCs provided the cDNA or gDNA that served as material.

The receptor was derived from a man aged 55 to 69 with acute or convalescent COVID-19. The sample was peripheral blood.

The CDR3 sequence is CSVVRGAYEQYF. Written as DNA, the CDR3 is TGCAGCGTTGTACGGGGGGCCTACGAGCAGTACTTC. The chain joins TRBV29-1 to TRBJ2-7; 7 positions match TRBD2. V gave up 4 bases and J gave up 2 bases; unmatched junction bases: 2. Germline CDR1 SQVTM, CDR2 ANQGSEA. The CDR3 loop spans 12 amino acids.